The T cell receptor beta chain described here comes from a study of vaccination and CD4 T cells after COVID-19. Looking at the study overall: Sampling post-COVID took place a median around 99 days after diagnosis (range 35 to 161).

Noted treatment: approximately nine-day PBMC culture with coronavirus spike peptide pools or control peptides (ViraFEST assay). Gathered ahead of the COVID-19 pandemic (2011-2018) were the CD4+ T cells of the unexposed donor. The authors cultured around 1.9 million PBMCs per well with around 10 IU/ml IL-2 and roughly 9.3 ug/ml peptide pools. When enough cells were available, unexposed-donor CD4+ T cells were probed with SARS-CoV-2 S/N and four cold-coronavirus spikes. Overall study findings and caveats: Counts of SARS-CoV-2-reactive clonotypes had a median that went from around 20 to 38, a nonsignificant change.

The CDR3 runs to 14 residues. Germline CDR1 SGDLS, CDR2 YYNGEE. The germline V and J ends were trimmed by 2 bases and 4 bases, with 12 bases remaining between them. Concerning this clonotype itself: Its specificity is unknown.

Cultured CD4+ T-cell DNA underwent Oncomine TCR Beta short-read sequencing. TCRdb re-derived calls from the PCR reads in MiXCR, one entry per CDR3 protein. The sample has fewer than 8,500 distinct CDR3 sequences, about half seen once. The TCR was taken from a human donor in good health. The source material was CD4+ T cells from blood, cultured in vitro. The genes are TRBV9 and TRBJ2-5, with a tentative D call TRBD2 (6 bases). CDR3 in DNA: TGTGCCAGCAGCGTCGGGACTGTTCGAGAGACCCAGTACTTC. This gives the protein CASSVGTVRETQYF.